This TCR beta chain was sequenced in a study of cytotoxic CD8 clonotypes in ibrutinib-treated CLL. The V end lost 6 bases, the J end lost 2 bases, and 12 bases lay between the germline ends. This CDR3 spans 14 amino acids. Germline CDR1 reads MNHEY; CDR2 reads SVGAGI. This clone has a handful of counts. What it recognizes is unknown. Frozen-stored PBMCs produced approximately 1.9 micrograms of genomic DNA for TCR beta libraries. Study outcomes and limitations: Public clonotypes, rarely seen, contracted or held steady on treatment.

The data were produced by immunoSEQ multiplex PCR, yet TCRdb's version contains in-frame clones alone and is incomplete. This sample has over 25,000 clones, with around 57% found just once. This receptor was taken from a human donor with chronic lymphocytic leukemia. Sequencing used PBMCs, obtained before ibrutinib treatment. The chain joins TRBV6-5 to TRBJ2-3; no clear D gene. CDR3 in DNA: TGTGCCAGCAGCATTGGACCAATCACAGATACGCAGTATTTT. Its protein is CASSIGPITDTQYF.